This paragraph reports one T cell receptor (beta chain). Antigen specificity is unknown. These data originate in a study of T cells in Graves' hyperthyroidism and ophthalmopathy. RNA transcripts were the template for amplifying TCR beta CDR3 regions. The HTBI set primed first-round TCR CDR3 RT-PCR. TCRdb analysed the multiplex PCR reads with MiXCR anew, one entry per CDR3 protein. Of about 49,000 distinct CDR3 sequences in the sample, roughly 56% were seen once. Germline V gene data show CDR1 as SGHRS and CDR2 as YFSETQ. The CDR3 covers 16 residues. V shed 0 bases and J shed 4 bases, with 16 bases lying between them. Study-level findings and limits: Most thyroid clonotypes expanded above 0.001 were also detected in blood. The model forecast ophthalmopathy, anticipating it by a median approximately 6.2 months before onset.

The sequence was collected from a man between 18 and 35 years old with Graves' hyperthyroidism. This chain connects TRBV5-1 to TRBJ2-5, with a weak D call TRBD1 (5 bases). The sequenced material came from peripheral blood or thyroid tissue (not recorded which). The DNA of the CDR3 is TGCGCCAGCAGCTTGGTTTCGCAGGGTGGTGGAGAGACCCAGTACTTC. Amino acids: CASSLVSQGGGETQYF. Combining the CDR3 with reference TRBV5-1 and TRBJ2-5 gives the whole variable domain KAGVTQTPRYLIKTRGQQVTLSCSPISGHRSVSWYQQTPGQGLQFLFEYFSETQRNKGNFPGRFSGRQFSNSRSEMNVSTLELGDSALYLCASSLVSQGGGETQYFGPGTRLLVL.